This TCR beta chain was recorded in a study of cytomegalovirus exposure and HLA in healthy donors. General study points: Among immune exposure information, only CMV serostatus was available. A list of around 150 TCR beta chains associated with cytomegalovirus was given. Evidence from a later analysis indicated that most CMV-associated TCR beta chains looked HLA-restricted. For TCR beta chains, V- and J-gene trimming was later linked to a missense DCLRE1C variant.

Primers for the PCR totalled 60 Vbeta and 13 Jbeta. Some clones are missing from TCRdb's copy, which holds only in-frame ones; the method was immunoSEQ multiplex PCR. There are 150,000 to 200,000 clones in the sample; around 80% occur only once, and about 2.5% lies in the top ten. Points on this clone: Its antigen is as yet unknown.

V was pared by 7 bases and J by 9 bases, with 12 bases of the junction left unmatched. The CDR3 covers 14 residues. The germline gives CDR1 SGHRS, CDR2 YFSETQ. The clonotype was recovered from a woman between 45 and 65 years old in good health and CMV-seronegative. Sequenced: PBMCs. The chain employs TRBV5-1 and TRBJ2-1; 8 nucleotides agree with TRBD1. The CDR3, as DNA: TGCGCCAGCCACTCCGGACAGGGACATGGTGAGCAGTTCTTC. It yields the protein CASHSGQGHGEQFF.